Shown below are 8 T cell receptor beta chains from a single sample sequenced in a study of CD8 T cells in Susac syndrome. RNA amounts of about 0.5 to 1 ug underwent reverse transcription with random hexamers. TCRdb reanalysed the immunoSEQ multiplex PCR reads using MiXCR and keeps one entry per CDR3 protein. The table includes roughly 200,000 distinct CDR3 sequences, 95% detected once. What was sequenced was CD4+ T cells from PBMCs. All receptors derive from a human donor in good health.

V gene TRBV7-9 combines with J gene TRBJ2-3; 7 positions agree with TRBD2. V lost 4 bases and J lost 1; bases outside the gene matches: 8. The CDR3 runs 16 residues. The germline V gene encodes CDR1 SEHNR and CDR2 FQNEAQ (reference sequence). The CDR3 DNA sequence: TGTGCCAGCAGCTCGAAGCGGGGTGTCGGCACAGATACGCAGTATTTT. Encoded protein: CASSSKRGVGTDTQYF.

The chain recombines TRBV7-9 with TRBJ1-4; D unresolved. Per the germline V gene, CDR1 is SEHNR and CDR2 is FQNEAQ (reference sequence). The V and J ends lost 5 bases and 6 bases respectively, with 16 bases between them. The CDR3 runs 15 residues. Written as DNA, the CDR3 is TGTGCCAGCAGCCCAACGGACGAGACTTATGAAAAACTGTTTTTT. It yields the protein CASSPTDETYEKLFF.

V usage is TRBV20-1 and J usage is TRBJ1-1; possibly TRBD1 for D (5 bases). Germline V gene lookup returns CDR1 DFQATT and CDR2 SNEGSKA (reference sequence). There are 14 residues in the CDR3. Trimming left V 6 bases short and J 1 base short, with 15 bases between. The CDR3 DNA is TGCAGTGCCGCCGAGGGGACGGGGAACACTGAAGCTTTCTTT. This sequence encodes CSAAEGTGNTEAFF.

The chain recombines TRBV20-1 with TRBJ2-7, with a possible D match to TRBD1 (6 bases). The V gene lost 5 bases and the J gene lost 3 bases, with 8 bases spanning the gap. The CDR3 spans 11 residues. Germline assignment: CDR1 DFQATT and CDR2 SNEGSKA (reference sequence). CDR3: CSASTGYEQYF. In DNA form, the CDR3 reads TGCAGTGCTTCGACAGGCTACGAGCAGTACTTC.

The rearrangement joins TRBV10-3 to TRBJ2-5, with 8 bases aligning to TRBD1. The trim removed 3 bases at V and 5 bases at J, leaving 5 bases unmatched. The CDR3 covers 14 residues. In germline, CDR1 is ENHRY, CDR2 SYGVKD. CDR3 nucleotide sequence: TGTGCCATCAGTGATAGACAGGGGCAGGAGACCCAGTACTTC. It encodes CAISDRQGQETQYF.

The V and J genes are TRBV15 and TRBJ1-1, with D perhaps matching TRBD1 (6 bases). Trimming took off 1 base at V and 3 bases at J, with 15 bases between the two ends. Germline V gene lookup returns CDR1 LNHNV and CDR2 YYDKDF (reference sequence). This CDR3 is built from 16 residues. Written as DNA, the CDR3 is TGTGCCACCAGCAGAGGGGGGGCTAGTCGGTACACTGAAGCTTTCTTT. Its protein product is CATSRGGASRYTEAFF.

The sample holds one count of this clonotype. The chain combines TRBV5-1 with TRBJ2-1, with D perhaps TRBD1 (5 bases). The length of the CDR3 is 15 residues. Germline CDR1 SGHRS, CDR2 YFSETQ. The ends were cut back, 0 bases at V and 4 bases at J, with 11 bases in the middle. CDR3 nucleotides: TGCGCCAGCAGCTTGGATGCAGGGCGATACAATGAGCAGTTCTTC. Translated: CASSLDAGRYNEQFF.

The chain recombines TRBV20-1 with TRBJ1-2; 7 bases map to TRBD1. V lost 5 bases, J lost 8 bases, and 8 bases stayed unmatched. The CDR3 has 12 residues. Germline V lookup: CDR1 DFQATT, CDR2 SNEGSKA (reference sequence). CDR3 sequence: CSAATGTTGYTF. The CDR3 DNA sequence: TGCAGTGCTGCGACAGGGACGACCGGCTACACCTTC.